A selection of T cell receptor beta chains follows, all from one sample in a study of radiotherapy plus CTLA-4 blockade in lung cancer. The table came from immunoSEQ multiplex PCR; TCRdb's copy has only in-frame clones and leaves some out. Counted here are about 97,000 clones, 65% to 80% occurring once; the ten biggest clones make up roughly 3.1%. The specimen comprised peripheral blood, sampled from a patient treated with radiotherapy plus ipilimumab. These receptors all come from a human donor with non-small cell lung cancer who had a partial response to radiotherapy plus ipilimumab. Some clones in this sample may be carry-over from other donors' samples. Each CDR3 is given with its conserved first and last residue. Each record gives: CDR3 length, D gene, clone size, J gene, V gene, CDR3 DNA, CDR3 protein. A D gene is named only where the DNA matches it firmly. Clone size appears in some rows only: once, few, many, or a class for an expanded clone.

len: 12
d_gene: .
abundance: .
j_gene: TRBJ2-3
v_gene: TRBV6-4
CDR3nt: TGTGCCAGCAGCCTTAGCACAGATACGCAGTATTTT
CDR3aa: CASSLSTDTQYF

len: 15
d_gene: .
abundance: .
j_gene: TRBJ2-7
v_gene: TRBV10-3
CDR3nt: TGTGCCATCAGCGATACCAGGGGCAGCTCCTACGAGCAGTACTTC
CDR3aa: CAISDTRGSSYEQYF

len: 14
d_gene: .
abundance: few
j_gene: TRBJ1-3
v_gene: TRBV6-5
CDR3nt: TGTGCCAGCAGTGGGCACCTCTCTGGAAACACCATATATTTT
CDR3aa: CASSGHLSGNTIYF

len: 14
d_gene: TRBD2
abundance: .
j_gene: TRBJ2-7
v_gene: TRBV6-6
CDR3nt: TGTGCCAGCACCCTAGCGGGGAGCTCCTACGAGCAGTACTTC
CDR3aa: CASTLAGSSYEQYF

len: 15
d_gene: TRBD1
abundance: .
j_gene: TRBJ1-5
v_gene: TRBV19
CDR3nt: TGTGCCAGTGCGGGACAGGTATATAGCAATCAGCCCCAGCATTTT
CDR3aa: CASAGQVYSNQPQHF

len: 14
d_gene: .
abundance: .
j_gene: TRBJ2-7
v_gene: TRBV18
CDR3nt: TGTGCCAGCTCACCAGAAGTAGCCAGGGCCGAGCAGTACTTC
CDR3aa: CASSPEVARAEQYF

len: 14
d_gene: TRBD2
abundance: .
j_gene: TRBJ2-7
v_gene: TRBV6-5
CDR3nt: TGTGCCAGCAGTTCGGGACTAGTTCGTCTCGAGCAGTACTTC
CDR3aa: CASSSGLVRLEQYF

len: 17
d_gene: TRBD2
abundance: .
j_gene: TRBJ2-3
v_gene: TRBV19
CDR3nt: TGTGCCAGTAGCCCCTCTGGAGCGGGAGGGCCGATAGATACGCAGTATTTT
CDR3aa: CASSPSGAGGPIDTQYF

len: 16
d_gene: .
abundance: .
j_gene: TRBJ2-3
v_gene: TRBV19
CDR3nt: TGTGCCAGTAGTATCAAGACTGGTTCCAACACAGATACGCAGTATTTT
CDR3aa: CASSIKTGSNTDTQYF

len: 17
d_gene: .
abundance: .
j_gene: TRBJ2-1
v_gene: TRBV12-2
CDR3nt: TGTGCAAGTCGCTTAGCCCCCCGACAGGGTTGCGACAATGAGCAGTTCTTC
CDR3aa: CASRLAPRQGCDNEQFF

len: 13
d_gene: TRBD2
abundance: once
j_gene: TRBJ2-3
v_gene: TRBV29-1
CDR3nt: TGCAGCGTTGAAGGTAGCGGGGGGGCTGTGCAGTATTTT
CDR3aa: CSVEGSGGAVQYF

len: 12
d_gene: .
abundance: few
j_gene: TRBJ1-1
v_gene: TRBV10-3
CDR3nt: TGTGCCATCGGGCAGGGGATGACTGAAGCTTTCTTT
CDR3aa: CAIGQGMTEAFF

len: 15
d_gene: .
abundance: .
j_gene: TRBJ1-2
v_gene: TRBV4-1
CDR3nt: TGCGCCAGCAGCCAAGATCGTGCAGGCATCTATGGCTACACCTTC
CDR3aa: CASSQDRAGIYGYTF

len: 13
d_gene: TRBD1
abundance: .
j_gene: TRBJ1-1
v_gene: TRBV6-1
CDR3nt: TGTGCCAGCAGTGACTTCAGGGGGACTGAAGCTTTCTTT
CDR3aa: CASSDFRGTEAFF

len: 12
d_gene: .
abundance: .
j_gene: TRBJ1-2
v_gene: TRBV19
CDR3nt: TGTGCCAGTAGTCTCCGGGAGGGTGGCTACACCTTC
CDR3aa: CASSLREGGYTF

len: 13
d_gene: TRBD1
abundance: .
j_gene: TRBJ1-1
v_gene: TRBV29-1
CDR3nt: TGCAGCGCCCTTACAGGGGGTCGGGGTGAAGCTTTCTTT
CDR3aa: CSALTGGRGEAFF

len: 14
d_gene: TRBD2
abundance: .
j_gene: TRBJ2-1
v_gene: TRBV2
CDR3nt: TGTGCCAGCAGTGATGTACGACTAGCGGGTGAGCAGTTCTTC
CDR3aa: CASSDVRLAGEQFF

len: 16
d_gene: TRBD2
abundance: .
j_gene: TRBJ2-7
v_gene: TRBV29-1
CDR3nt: TGCAGCGTTGAAGATTTTATAGCGGGAGGTTCGTGGGAGCAGTACTTC
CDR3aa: CSVEDFIAGGSWEQYF

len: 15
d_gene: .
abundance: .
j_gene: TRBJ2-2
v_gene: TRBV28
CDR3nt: TGTGCCAGCAGTCCACAGGGCTTAGGCACCGGGGAGCTGTTTTTT
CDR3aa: CASSPQGLGTGELFF

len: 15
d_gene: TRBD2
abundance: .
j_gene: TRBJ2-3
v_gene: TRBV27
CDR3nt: TGTGCCAGCAGTCCCTTTGCGGGGGTCACAGATACGCAGTATTTT
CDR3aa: CASSPFAGVTDTQYF

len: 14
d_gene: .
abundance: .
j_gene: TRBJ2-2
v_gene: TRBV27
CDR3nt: TGTGCCAGCAGTTTCAGGCAGGCAACCGGGGAGCTGTTTTTT
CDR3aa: CASSFRQATGELFF

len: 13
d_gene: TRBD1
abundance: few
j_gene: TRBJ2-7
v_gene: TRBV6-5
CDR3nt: TGTGCCAGCAGCGGGACAGGGGCCCAAGAGCAGTACTTC
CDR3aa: CASSGTGAQEQYF

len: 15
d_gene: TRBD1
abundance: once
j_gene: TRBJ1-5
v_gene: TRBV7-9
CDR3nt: TGTGCCAGCAGCCCGCAGACAGGGAGCAATCAGCCCCGGCATTTT
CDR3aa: CASSPQTGSNQPRHF

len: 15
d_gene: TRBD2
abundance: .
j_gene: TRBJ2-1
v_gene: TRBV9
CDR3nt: TGTGCCAGCAGCGTATCCAGCGGGAGGGTAGGGGAGCAGTTCTTC
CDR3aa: CASSVSSGRVGEQFF

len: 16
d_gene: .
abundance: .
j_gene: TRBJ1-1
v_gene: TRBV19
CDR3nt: TGTGCCAGTAGGGGGGGACCCGGCGCGGGGAACACTGAAGCTTTCTTT
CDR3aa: CASRGGPGAGNTEAFF

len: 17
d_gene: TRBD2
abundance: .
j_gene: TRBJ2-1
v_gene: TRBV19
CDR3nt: TGTGCCAGTAGTATTATCTTCCGGGACTACCAGAGGAATGAGCAGTTCTTC
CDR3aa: CASSIIFRDYQRNEQFF

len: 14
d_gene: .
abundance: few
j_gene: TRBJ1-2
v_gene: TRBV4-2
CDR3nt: TGTGCCAGCAGCCAAGATCAACAGGCGGCTGGCTACACCTTC
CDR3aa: CASSQDQQAAGYTF

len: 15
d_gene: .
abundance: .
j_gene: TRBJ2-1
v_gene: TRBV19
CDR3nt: TGTGCCAGTAGTATTGCAGCGAATCAGTACAATGAGCAGTTCTTC
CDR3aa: CASSIAANQYNEQFF

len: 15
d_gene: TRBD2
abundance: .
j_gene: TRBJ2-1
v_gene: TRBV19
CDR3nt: TGTGCCAGTAGTCCCCTAGCGGGAGCTTACAATGAGCAGTTCTTC
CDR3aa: CASSPLAGAYNEQFF

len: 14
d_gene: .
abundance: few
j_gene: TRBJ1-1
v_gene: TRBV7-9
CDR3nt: TGTGCCAGCAGCTCGCAAGCTGAGAGCACTGAAGCTTTCTTT
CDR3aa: CASSSQAESTEAFF

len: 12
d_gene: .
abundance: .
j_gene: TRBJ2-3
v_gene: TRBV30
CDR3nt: TGTGCCTGGGGGGAGGTGGCAGATACGCAGTATTTT
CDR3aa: CAWGEVADTQYF